This TCR beta chain was sequenced for a study of PD-1 blockade in mismatch repair-deficient tumors. Overall study context: All were previously treated, progressing patients with 12 mismatch repair-deficient cancer types.

Remarks on this clone: Its target is unknown.

PCR or immunohistochemistry showed mismatch repair deficiency in every enrolled patient. The TCR-sequenced patients were a few responders to pembrolizumab. Sequenced by immunoSEQ multiplex PCR; TCRdb stores in-frame clones only, minus some. Of some 100,000 clones listed, 82% are singletons. Whole-study findings and limits: Rapid post-treatment expansion, then contraction, generally preceding radiologic response, marked tumor-resident clones.

Germline CDR1 MNHNS, CDR2 SASEGT. There are 16 residues in the CDR3. Trimming removed 4 bases from V and 2 bases from J; junction bases left unmatched: 8. This clonotype originated in an adult with mismatch repair-deficient cancer. V gene TRBV6-1 combines with J gene TRBJ1-3, with 7 bases matching TRBD1. This specimen consisted of peripheral blood, obtained less than 37 weeks after starting pembrolizumab. This CDR3 is CASSAPATGTGNTIYF. The CDR3 DNA reads TGTGCCAGCAGTGCTCCCGCGACAGGGACTGGAAACACCATATATTTT.